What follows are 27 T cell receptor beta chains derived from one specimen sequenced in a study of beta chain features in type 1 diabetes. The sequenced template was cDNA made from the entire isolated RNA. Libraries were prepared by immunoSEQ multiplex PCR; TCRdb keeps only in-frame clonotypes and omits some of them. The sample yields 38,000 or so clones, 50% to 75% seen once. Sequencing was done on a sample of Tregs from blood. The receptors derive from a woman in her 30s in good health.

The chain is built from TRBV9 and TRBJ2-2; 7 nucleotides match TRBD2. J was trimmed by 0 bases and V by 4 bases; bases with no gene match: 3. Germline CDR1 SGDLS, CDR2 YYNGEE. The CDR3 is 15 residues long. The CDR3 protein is CASSMTSTNTGELFF. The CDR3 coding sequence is TGTGCCAGCAGCATGACTAGCACGAACACCGGGGAGCTGTTTTTT.

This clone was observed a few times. In DNA, the CDR3 is TGCGCCAGCAGCTCACCGGGACAGGGGGGAACAGATACGCAGTATTTT. This gives the protein CASSSPGQGGTDTQYF. This chain uses TRBV5-1 with TRBJ2-3; 11 bases fit TRBD1. V trimming: 3 bases; J trimming: 3 bases; junction bases outside the gene matches: 6. CDR1 and CDR2 from the germline V gene are SGHRS and YFSETQ. The CDR3 contains 16 residues.

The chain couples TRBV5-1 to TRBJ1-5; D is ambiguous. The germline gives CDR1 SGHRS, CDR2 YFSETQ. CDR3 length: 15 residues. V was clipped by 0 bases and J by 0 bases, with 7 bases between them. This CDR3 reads CASSLGGYSNQPQHF. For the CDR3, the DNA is TGCGCCAGCAGCTTGGGCGGATATAGCAATCAGCCCCAGCATTTT.

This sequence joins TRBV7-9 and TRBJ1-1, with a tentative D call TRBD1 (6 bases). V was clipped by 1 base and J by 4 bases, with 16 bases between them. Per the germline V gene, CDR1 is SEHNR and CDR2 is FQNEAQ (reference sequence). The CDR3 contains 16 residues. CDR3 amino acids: CASSLGQGRGSTEAFF. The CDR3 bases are TGTGCCAGCAGCTTAGGTCAGGGAAGGGGGAGCACTGAAGCTTTCTTT.

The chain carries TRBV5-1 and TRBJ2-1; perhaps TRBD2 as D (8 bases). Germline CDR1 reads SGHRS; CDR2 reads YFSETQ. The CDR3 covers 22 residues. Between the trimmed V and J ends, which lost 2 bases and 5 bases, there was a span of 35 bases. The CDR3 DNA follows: TGCGCCAGCAGCTTATATTCCGGGACAGTCTTCTTACTAGCGGAAGACCACAATGAGCAGTTCTTC. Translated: CASSLYSGTVFLLAEDHNEQFF.

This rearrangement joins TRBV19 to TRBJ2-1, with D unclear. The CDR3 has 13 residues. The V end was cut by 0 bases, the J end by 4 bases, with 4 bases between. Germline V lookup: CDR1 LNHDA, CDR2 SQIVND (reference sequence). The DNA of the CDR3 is TGTGCCAGTAGTATAGACAGTTACAATGAGCAGTTCTTC. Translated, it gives CASSIDSYNEQFF.

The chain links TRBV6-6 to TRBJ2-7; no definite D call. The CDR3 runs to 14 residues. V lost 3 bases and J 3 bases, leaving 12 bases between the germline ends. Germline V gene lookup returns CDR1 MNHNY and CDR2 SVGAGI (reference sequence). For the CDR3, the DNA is TGTGCCAGCAGTTATAGCCTGCGGAACTACGAGCAGTACTTC. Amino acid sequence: CASSYSLRNYEQYF.

CDR3 region: CAWSVGGLGTEAFF. The CDR3 nucleotides read TGTGCCTGGAGTGTGGGGGGACTCGGCACTGAAGCTTTCTTT. V usage is TRBV30 and J usage is TRBJ1-1; D may be TRBD1 (5 bases). The germline gives CDR1 GTSNPN, CDR2 SVGIG (reference sequence). This CDR3 region has 14 residues. Between the trimmed V and J ends, which lost 0 bases and 4 bases, there was a span of 12 bases.

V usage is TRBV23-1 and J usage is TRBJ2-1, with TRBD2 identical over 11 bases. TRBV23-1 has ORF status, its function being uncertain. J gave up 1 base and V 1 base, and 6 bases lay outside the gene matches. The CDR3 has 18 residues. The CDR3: CASSQLLAGVGSYNEQFF. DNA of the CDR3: TGCGCCAGCAGTCAATTACTAGCGGGAGTTGGGTCCTACAATGAGCAGTTCTTC.

The CDR3 DNA reads as TGTGCCAGCAGTTCCTCCGGGACACCGAAGGGAGAGACCCAGTACTTC. Protein: CASSSSGTPKGETQYF. The V and J genes are TRBV28 and TRBJ2-5; D may be TRBD1 (6 bases). The CDR3 runs to 16 residues. V was shortened by 4 bases and J by 4 bases, with 19 bases between the two germline ends. Germline V gene lookup returns CDR1 MDHEN and CDR2 SYDVKM.

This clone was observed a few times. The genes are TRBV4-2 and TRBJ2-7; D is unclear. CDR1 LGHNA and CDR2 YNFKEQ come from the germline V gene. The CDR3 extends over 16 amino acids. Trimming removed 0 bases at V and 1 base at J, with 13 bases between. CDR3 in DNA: TGTGCCAGCAGCCAAGATAGTACGAAGAGATCCTACGAGCAGTACTTC. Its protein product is CASSQDSTKRSYEQYF.

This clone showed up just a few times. The CDR3 nucleotides read TGTGCCAGCAGCACAACAGGATCGGTGCACAACACTGAAGCTTTCTTT. Residues: CASSTTGSVHNTEAFF. The gene calls are TRBV7-2 and TRBJ1-1, with D perhaps matching TRBD1 (5 bases). The germline gives CDR1 SGHTA, CDR2 FQGNSA. V dropped 5 bases and J dropped 2 bases, with 18 bases sitting between them. The CDR3 is made up of 16 amino acids. The full variable domain, its missing parts supplied by reference TRBV7-2 and TRBJ1-1, is GAGVSQSPSNKVTEKGKDVELRCDPISGHTALYWYRQSLGQGLEFLIYFQGNSAPDKSGLPSDRFSAERTGGSVSTLTIQRTQQEDSAVYLCASSTTGSVHNTEAFFGQGTRLTVV.

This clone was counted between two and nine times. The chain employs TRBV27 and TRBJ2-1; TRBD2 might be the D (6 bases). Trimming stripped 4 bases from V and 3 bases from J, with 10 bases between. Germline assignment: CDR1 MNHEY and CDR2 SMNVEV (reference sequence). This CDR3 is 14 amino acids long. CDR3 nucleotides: TGTGCCAGCAGTTGGTCTAGCGTCTACAATGAGCAGTTCTTC. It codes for CASSWSSVYNEQFF.

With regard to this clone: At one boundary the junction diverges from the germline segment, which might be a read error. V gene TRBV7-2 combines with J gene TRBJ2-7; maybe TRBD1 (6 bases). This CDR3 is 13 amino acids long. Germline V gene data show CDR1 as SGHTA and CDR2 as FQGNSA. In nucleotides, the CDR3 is TGTGCCAGCAGCTTAGGTCCAGACAGGCCCCAAACCTTC. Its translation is CASSLGPDRPQTF.

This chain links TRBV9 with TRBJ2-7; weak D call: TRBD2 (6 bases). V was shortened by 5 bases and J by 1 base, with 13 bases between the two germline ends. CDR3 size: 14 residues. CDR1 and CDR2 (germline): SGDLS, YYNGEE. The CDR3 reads CASSNVGTSYEQYF. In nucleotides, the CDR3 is TGTGCCAGCAGTAACGTCGGGACTTCCTACGAGCAGTACTTC.

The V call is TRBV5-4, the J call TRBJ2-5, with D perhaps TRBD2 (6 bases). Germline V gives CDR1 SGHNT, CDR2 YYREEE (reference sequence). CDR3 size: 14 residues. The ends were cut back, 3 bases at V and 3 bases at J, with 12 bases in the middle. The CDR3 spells CASSWGLQKETQYF. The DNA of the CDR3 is TGTGCCAGCAGCTGGGGACTCCAAAAAGAGACCCAGTACTTC. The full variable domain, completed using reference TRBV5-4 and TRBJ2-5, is ETGVTQSPTHLIKTRGQQVTLRCSSQSGHNTVSWYQQALGQGPQFIFQYYREEENGRGNFPPRFSGLQFPNYSSELNVNALELDDSALYLCASSWGLQKETQYFGPGTRLLVL.

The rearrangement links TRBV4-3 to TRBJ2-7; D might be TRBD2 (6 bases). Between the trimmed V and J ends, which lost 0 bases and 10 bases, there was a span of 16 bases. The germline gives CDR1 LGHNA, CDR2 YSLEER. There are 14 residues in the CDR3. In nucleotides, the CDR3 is TGCGCCAGCAGCCAAGATGGGGTAGCGGCTACACAGTACTTC. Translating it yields CASSQDGVAATQYF.

CDR3 protein: CASSVGGGRAETQYF. For the CDR3, the DNA is TGTGCCAGCAGCGTAGGGGGCGGGAGGGCAGAGACCCAGTACTTC. The chain is built from TRBV9 and TRBJ2-5; 9 bases agree with TRBD2. Germline CDR1 reads SGDLS; CDR2 reads YYNGEE. The CDR3 runs to 15 residues. The J segment lost 4 bases and the V segment lost 0 bases, leaving 4 bases of the junction unmatched.

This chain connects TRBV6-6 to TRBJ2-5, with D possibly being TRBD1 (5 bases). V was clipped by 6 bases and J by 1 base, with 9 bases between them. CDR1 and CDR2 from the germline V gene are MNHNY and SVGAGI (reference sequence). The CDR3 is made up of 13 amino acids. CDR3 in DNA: TGTGCCAGCAGAGAGACAGCCCAAGAGACCCAGTACTTC. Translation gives CASRETAQETQYF.

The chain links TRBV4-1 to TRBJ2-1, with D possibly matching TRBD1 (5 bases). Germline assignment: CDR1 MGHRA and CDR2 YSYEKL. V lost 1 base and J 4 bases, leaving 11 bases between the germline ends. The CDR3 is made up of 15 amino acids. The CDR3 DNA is TGCGCCAGCAGCCAAGTTTGGGGCCTATACAATGAGCAGTTCTTC. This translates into CASSQVWGLYNEQFF.

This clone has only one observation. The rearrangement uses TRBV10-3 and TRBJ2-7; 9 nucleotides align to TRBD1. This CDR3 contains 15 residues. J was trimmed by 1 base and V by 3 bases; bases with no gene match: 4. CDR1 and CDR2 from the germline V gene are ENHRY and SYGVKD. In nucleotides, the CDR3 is TGTGCCATCAGTGAACCGGGACAGGGTTCCTACGAGCAGTACTTC. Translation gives CAISEPGQGSYEQYF.

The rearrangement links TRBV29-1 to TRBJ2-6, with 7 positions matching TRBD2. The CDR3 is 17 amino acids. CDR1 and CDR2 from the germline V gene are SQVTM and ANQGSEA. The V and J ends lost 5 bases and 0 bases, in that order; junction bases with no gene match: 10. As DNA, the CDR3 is TGCAGCGTTCGGGGGGACGGGCTTCTCTCTGGGGCCAACGTCCTGACTTTC. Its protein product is CSVRGDGLLSGANVLTF. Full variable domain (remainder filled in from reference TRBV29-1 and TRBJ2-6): SAVISQKPSRDICQRGTSLTIQCQVDSQVTMMFWYRQQPGQSLTLIATANQGSEATYESGFVIDKFPISRPNLTFSTLTVSNMSPEDSSIYLCSVRGDGLLSGANVLTFGAGSRLTVL.

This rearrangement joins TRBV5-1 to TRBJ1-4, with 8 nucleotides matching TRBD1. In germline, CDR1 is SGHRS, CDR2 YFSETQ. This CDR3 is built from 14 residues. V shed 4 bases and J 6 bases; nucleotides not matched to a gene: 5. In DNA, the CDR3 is TGCGCCAGCAGCCTAGGACAGGGTCATGAAAAACTGTTTTTT. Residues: CASSLGQGHEKLFF.

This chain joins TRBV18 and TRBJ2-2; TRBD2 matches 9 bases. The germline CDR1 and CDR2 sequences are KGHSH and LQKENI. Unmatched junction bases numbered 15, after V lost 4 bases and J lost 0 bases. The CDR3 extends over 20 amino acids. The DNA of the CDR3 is TGTGCCAGCTCACTTTTTCGCGGGACTAGCTCCAACCCGAACACCGGGGAGCTGTTTTTT. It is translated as CASSLFRGTSSNPNTGELFF. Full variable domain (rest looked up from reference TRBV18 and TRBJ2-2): NAGVMQNPRHLVRRRGQEARLRCSPMKGHSHVYWYRQLPEEGLKFMVYLQKENIIDESGMPKERFSAEFPKEGPSILRIQQVVRGDSAAYFCASSLFRGTSSNPNTGELFFGEGSRLTVL.

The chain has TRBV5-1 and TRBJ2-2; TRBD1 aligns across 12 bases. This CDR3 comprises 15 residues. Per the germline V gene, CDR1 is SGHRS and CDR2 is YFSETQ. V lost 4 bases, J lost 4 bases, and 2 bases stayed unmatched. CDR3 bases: TGCGCCAGCAGCGGGACAGGGGGCCTCACCGGGGAGCTGTTTTTT. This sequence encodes CASSGTGGLTGELFF.

The CDR3 bases are TGCGCCAGCAGCCAAGATCCAGGGTCGGCCAAAAACATTCAGTACTTC. It codes for CASSQDPGSAKNIQYF. This sequence joins TRBV4-1 and TRBJ2-4; a weak D match, TRBD1 (5 bases). The CDR3 contains 16 residues. Germline CDR1 reads MGHRA; CDR2 reads YSYEKL. Trimming pared 0 bases from V and 1 base from J, leaving 10 bases between.

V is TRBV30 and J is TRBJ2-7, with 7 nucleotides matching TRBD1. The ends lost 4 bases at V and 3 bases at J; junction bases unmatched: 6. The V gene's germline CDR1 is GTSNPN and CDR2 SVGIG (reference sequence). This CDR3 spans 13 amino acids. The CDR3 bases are TGTGCCTGGACCCGACAGGGCCTCTACGAGCAGTACTTC. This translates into CAWTRQGLYEQYF.